The entry below describes one T cell receptor (beta chain). What it recognizes is unknown. Data came from immunoSEQ multiplex PCR; TCRdb stores just in-frame clones and leaves some out. The top ten hold 16% of the sample, which has about 30,000 clones, about 79% seen once. This record comes from a study of radiotherapy plus CTLA-4 blockade in lung cancer. Study details: Among all patients, roughly 19% showed objective responses, while roughly 28% had disease control. Study results and limitations: Early blood T cell clone changes and increased post-radiation serum interferon-beta were reportedly the strongest response predictors. Expansion in blood of tumor-derived TCR clones was seen after radiotherapy plus ipilimumab.

Treatment of patients with chemo-refractory metastatic non-small-cell lung cancer consisted of focal radiation plus CTLA-4 blockade with ipilimumab. V lost 3 bases to trimming and J lost 6 bases; unmatched junction nucleotides: 4. Germline-derived CDR1 and CDR2 are SGHTS and YDEGEE. The CDR3 spans 14 residues. Sample: peripheral blood, taken from a patient treated with radiotherapy plus ipilimumab. The chain employs TRBV5-8 and TRBJ2-3; 10 positions match TRBD1. The sequence derives from a human donor with non-small cell lung cancer that progressed on radiotherapy plus ipilimumab. The CDR3 sequence: CASSSGTGVDTQYF. CDR3 coding DNA: TGTGCCAGCAGCTCCGGGACAGGGGTTGATACGCAGTATTTT.